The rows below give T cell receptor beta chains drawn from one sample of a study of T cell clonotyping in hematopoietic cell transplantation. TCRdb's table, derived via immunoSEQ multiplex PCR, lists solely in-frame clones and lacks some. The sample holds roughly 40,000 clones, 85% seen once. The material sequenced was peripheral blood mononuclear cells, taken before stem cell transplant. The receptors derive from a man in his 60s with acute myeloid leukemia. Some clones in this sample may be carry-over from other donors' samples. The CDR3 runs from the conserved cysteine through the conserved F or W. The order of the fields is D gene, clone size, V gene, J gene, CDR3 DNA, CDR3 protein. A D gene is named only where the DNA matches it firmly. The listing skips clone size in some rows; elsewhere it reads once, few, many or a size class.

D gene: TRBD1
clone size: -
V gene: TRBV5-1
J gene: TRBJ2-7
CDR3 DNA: TGCGCCAGCAGCGTGGGACAGCTCTACGAGCAGTACTTC
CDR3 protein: CASSVGQLYEQYF

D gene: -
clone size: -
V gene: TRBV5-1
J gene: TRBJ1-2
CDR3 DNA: TGCGCCAGCACCTTTCGGGCGGCAGGGTTCGACTATGGCTACACCTTC
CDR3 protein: CASTFRAAGFDYGYTF

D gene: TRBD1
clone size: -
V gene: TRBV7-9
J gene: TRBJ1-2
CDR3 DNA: TGTGCCAGCAGCCGAGGACAGGGGGACGGTAGCTATGGCTACACCTTC
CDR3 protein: CASSRGQGDGSYGYTF

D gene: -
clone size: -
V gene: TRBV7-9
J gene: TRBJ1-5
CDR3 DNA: TGTGCCAGCAGCTTAGGACAGGATCAGCCCCAGCATTTT
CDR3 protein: CASSLGQDQPQHF

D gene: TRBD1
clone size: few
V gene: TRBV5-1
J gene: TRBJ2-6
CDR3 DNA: TGCGCCAAAGAGGCCGGGACAGTGAACCTGAGGCCTTTCTCTGGGGCCAACGTCCTGACTTTC
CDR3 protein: CAKEAGTVNLRPFSGANVLTF

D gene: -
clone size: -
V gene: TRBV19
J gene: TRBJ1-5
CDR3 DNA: TGTGCCAGTAGTATCGTAGCGTCATACAGGGATCAGCCCCAGCATTTT
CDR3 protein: CASSIVASYRDQPQHF

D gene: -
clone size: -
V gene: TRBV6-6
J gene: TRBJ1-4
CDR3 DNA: TGTGCCAGCAGTCGGGGGGGGGAAGCGAATGAAAAACTGTTTTTT
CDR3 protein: CASSRGGEANEKLFF

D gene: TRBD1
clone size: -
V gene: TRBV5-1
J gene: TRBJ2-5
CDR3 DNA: TGCGCCAGCAGCTTGGGGACAGGACAAGAGACCCAGTACTTC
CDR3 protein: CASSLGTGQETQYF

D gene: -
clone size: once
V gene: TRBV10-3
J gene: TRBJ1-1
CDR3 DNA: TGTGCCATCAGGAGGGGAAACACTGAAGCTTTCTTT
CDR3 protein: CAIRRGNTEAFF

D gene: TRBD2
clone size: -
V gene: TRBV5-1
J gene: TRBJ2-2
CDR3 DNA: TGCGCCAGCAGCTCGGCTAGCGGCACTTCGAACACCGGGGAGCTGTTTTTT
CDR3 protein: CASSSASGTSNTGELFF

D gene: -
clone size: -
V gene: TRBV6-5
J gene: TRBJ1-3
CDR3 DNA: TGTGCCAGCAGTTACTCGGGCCTGAACTCTGGAAACACCATATATTTT
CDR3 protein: CASSYSGLNSGNTIYF

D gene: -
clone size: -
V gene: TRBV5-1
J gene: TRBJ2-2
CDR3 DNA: TGCGCCAGCAGCTTATTGGACAGGAACACCGGGGAGCTGTTTTTT
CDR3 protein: CASSLLDRNTGELFF

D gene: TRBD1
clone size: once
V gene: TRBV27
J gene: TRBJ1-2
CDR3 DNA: TGTGCCAGCAGCCGTACGAGACAGGGAGTTGGGTATGGCTACACCTTC
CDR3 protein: CASSRTRQGVGYGYTF

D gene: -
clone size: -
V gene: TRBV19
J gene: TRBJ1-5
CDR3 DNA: TGTGCCAGCACGGGGGGCAATCAGCCCCAGCATTTT
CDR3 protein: CASTGGNQPQHF

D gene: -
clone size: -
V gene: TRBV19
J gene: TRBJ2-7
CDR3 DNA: TGTGCCAGTAGCCCTCACCGGGCGGGGGCGGACGGGCAGTACTTC
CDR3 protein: CASSPHRAGADGQYF

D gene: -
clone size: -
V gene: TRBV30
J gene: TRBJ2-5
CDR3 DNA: TGTGCCTGGAGCCGAGGCACACAAGAGACCCAGTACTTC
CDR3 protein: CAWSRGTQETQYF

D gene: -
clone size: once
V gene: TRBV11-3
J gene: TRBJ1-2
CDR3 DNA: TGTGCCAGCAGCTTTGGGCAGGTCCCTTATGGCTACACCTTC
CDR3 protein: CASSFGQVPYGYTF

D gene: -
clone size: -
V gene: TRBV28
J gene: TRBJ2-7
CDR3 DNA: TGTGCCAGCAGCTCTACAGGGCCCAGCTACGAGCAGTACTTC
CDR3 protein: CASSSTGPSYEQYF

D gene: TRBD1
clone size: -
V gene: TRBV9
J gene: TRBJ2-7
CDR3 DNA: TGTGCCAGCAGCCCGGGACAGGGGTACTACGAGCAGTACTTC
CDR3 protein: CASSPGQGYYEQYF

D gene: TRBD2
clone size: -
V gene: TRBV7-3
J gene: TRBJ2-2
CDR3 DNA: TGTGCCAGCAGCTTAACGACTAGCGGGACCGGGGAGCTGTTTTTT
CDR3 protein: CASSLTTSGTGELFF

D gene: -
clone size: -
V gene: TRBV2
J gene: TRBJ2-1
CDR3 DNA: TGTGCCAGCAAAAGGCAGCACAATGAGCAGTTCTTC
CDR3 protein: CASKRQHNEQFF

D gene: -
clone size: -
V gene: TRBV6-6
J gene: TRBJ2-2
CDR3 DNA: TGTGCCAGCAAGGGAAGGGGGACCGGGGAGCTGTTTTTT
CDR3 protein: CASKGRGTGELFF

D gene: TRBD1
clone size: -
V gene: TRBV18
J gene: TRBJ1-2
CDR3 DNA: TGTGCCAGCTCGAACTCCGGGACAGGGCACTATGGCTACACCTTC
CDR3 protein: CASSNSGTGHYGYTF

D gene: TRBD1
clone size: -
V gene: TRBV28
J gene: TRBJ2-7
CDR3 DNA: TGTGCCAGCAGTTTGATCCCGTTTGGGACAGGGGGCTTTAGCTCCTACGAGCAGTACTTC
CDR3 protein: CASSLIPFGTGGFSSYEQYF

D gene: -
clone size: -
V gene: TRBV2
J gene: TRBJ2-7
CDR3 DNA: TGTGCCAGCAGTTTACAGGGATCGTACTCCTACGAGCAGTACTTC
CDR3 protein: CASSLQGSYSYEQYF

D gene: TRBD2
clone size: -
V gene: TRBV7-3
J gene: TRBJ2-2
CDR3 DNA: TGTGCCAGCAGCCGCGGGGGATCGAACACCGGGGAGCTGTTTTTT
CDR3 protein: CASSRGGSNTGELFF

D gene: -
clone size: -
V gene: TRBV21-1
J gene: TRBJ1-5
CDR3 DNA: TGTGCCAGCAGCAAAGCCAAGAAGCGCCGCTGTTTCGGTGCTGTTTATAGCAATCAGCCCCAGCATTTT
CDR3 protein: CASSKAKKRRCFGAVYSNQPQHF

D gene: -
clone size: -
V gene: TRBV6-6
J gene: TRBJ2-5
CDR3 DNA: TGTGCCAGCAACCCCCCGGGATTAGAGACCCAGTACTTC
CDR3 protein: CASNPPGLETQYF

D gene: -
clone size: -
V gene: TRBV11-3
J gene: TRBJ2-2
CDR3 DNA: TGTGCCAGCAGCTTATTGGGGAACACCGGGGAGCTGTTTTTT
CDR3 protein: CASSLLGNTGELFF

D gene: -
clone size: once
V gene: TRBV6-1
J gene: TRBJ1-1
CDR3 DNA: TGTGCCAGCAGGGTCGGAGGTCGGGTAAACACTGAAGCTTTCTTT
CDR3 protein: CASRVGGRVNTEAFF

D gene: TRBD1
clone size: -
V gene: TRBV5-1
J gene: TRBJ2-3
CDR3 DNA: TGCGCCAGCAGCCTCCCCCGACAGGGCCACACAGATACGCAGTATTTT
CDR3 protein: CASSLPRQGHTDTQYF

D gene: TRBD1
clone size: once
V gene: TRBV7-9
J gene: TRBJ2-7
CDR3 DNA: TGTGCCAGCAGCCATAAACCGGGACAGGGGACCCCCGAGCAGTACTTC
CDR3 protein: CASSHKPGQGTPEQYF

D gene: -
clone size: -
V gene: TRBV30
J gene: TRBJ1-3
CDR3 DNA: TGTGCCTGGAGTGTGGTATCTGGAAACACCATATATTTT
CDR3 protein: CAWSVVSGNTIYF

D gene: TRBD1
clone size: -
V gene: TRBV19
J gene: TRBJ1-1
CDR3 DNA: TGTGCCAGCAGGGGGGGATACACTGAAGCTTTCTTT
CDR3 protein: CASRGGYTEAFF

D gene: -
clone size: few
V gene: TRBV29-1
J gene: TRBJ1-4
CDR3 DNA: TGCAGCGTTGAAGTTGGCAGGGCTAATGAAAAACTGTTTTTT
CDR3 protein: CSVEVGRANEKLFF

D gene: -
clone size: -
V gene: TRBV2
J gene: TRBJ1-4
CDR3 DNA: TGTGCCAGCACGGATCAGTCTTTGAGGGGTTTCCAAAAACTGTTTTTT
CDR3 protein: CASTDQSLRGFQKLFF

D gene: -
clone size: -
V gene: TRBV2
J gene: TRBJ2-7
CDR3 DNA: TGTGCCAGCAACGCGAAGGGAGTCGACGAGCAGTACTTC
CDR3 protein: CASNAKGVDEQYF

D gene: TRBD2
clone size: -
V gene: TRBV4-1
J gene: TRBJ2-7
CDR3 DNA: TGCGCCAGCAGCCGAAATAGCGGGGGGCCCTCCTACGAGCAGTACTTC
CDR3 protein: CASSRNSGGPSYEQYF